Below, 7 T cell receptor beta chains from the same sample are listed, as sequenced in a study of blood T cell repertoires in COVID-19. The data were produced by immunoSEQ multiplex PCR, yet TCRdb's version contains in-frame clones alone and is incomplete. The data contain 55,000 to 75,000 clones, less than 85% of them singletons. Sequenced input: peripheral blood. The receptors shown here come from a man aged 80 or over with active COVID-19.

The chain uses TRBV5-4 and TRBJ2-1; D might be TRBD2 (5 bases). V was cut by 0 bases and J by 8 bases, with 6 bases left in between. Germline CDR1 SGHNT, CDR2 YYREEE (reference sequence). This CDR3 is built from 12 residues. CDR3 bases: TGTGCCAGCAGCTTGGAGCGGTATGAGCAGTTCTTC. Its translation is CASSLERYEQFF.

The CDR3 DNA reads TGTGCCAGCTCACCAGCCGGCGGGGGAAACACTGAAGCTTTCTTT. Translation: CASSPAGGGNTEAFF. J is TRBJ1-1 and V is TRBV18, with D tentatively TRBD1 (5 bases). Germline CDR1 and CDR2: KGHSH and LQKENI. The length of the CDR3 is 15 residues. V shed 2 bases and J shed 2 bases, with 12 bases lying between them.

This clone was observed a single time. CDR3 sequence reads: CASSQGKGNSNEKLFF. The DNA of the CDR3 is TGTGCCAGCAGCCAAGGCAAGGGGAACAGTAATGAAAAACTGTTTTTT. This chain links TRBV3-1 (or the pseudogene TRBV3-2) with TRBJ1-4; D is perhaps TRBD1 (5 bases). Trimming left V 1 base short and J 4 bases short, with 13 bases between. Germline V gene data show CDR1 as LGHDT and CDR2 as YNNKEL (reference sequence). The CDR3 loop spans 16 amino acids.

The CDR3 sequence is CASSFTTSRDRATDTQYF. Written as DNA, the CDR3 is TGTGCCAGCAGCTTCACCACAAGCCGGGACAGGGCCACAGATACGCAGTATTTT. The chain links TRBV7-9 to TRBJ2-3; 9 bases match TRBD1. The V segment lost 3 bases and the J segment 2 bases; nucleotides outside the gene matches: 12. CDR3 size: 18 residues. Germline V gene sequence: CDR1 SEHNR, CDR2 FQNEAQ (reference sequence). Full variable domain (outside the CDR3, taken from reference TRBV7-9 and TRBJ2-3): DTGVSQNPRHKITKRGQNVTFRCDPISEHNRLYWYRQTLGQGPEFLTYFQNEAQLEKSRLLSDRFSAERPKGSFSTLEIQRTEQGDSAMYLCASSFTTSRDRATDTQYFGPGTRLTVL.

The chain carries TRBV5-4 and TRBJ2-1; a weak D match, TRBD1 (5 bases). CDR1 is SGHNT and CDR2 is YYREEE in the germline V gene (reference sequence). Trimming stripped 4 bases from V and 5 bases from J, with 13 bases between. CDR3 length equals 14 residues. The chain's CDR3 is CASSQDPRDNEQFF. CDR3 DNA sequence: TGTGCCAGCAGCCAGGACCCCAGGGACAATGAGCAGTTCTTC.

This clone was observed once. The chain combines TRBV7-3 with TRBJ2-1, with D possibly being TRBD1 (6 bases). The CDR3 is made up of 15 amino acids. Germline V gene data show CDR1 as SGHTA and CDR2 as FQGTGA. The V and J ends lost 4 bases and 5 bases respectively, with 15 bases between them. This CDR3 reads CASSSDPGHHNEQFF. The CDR3 DNA reads as TGTGCCAGCAGCTCCGATCCGGGACACCACAATGAGCAGTTCTTC.

This rearrangement joins TRBV7-2 to TRBJ2-5; TRBD2 might be the D (6 bases). The ends were cut back, 2 bases at V and 5 bases at J, with 12 bases in the middle. This CDR3 is built from 14 residues. The germline gives CDR1 SGHTA, CDR2 FQGNSA. CDR3 protein: CASSLILAVETQYF. CDR3 sequence (DNA): TGTGCCAGCAGCTTAATACTAGCTGTCGAGACCCAGTACTTC.